What follows is one T cell receptor beta chain and its context. The antigen is unknown. Assay: immunoSEQ multiplex PCR; the TCRdb copy retains only in-frame clones and omits some. The data hold 150,000 to 200,000 clones, with 85% to 90% observed a single time. This sample stems from a study of cytomegalovirus exposure and HLA in healthy donors. Turning to the study itself: A later analysis reported the same platform for the approximately 110 validation repertoires and the 500 to 750 first-cohort repertoires.

Unmatched junction bases numbered 3, after V lost 1 base and J lost 4 bases. CDR3 length: 14 residues. The germline V gene has CDR1 SGHVS and CDR2 FQNEAQ. Overall study results and limits: Rare TCR sequences dominated, though some public TCRs recurred in many donors.

The donors were part of the validation cohort, which consisted of over a hundred subjects and was separate from the first cohort of under 850 subjects. This TCR derives from a woman between 18 and 30 years old in good health and CMV-seropositive. The chain joins TRBV7-8 to TRBJ2-7, with 8 bases aligning to TRBD1. Sample: PBMCs. CDR3 sequence reads: CASSLGTGMYEQYF. Written as DNA, the CDR3 is TGTGCCAGCAGCTTAGGGACAGGGATGTACGAGCAGTACTTC. Using reference TRBV7-8 and TRBJ2-7 for the parts outside the CDR3, the full variable domain is GAGVSQSPRYKVAKRGQDVALRCDPISGHVSLFWYQQALGQGPEFLTYFQNEAQLDKSGLPSDRFFAERPEGSVSTLKIQRTQQEDSAVYLCASSLGTGMYEQYFGPGTRLTVT.